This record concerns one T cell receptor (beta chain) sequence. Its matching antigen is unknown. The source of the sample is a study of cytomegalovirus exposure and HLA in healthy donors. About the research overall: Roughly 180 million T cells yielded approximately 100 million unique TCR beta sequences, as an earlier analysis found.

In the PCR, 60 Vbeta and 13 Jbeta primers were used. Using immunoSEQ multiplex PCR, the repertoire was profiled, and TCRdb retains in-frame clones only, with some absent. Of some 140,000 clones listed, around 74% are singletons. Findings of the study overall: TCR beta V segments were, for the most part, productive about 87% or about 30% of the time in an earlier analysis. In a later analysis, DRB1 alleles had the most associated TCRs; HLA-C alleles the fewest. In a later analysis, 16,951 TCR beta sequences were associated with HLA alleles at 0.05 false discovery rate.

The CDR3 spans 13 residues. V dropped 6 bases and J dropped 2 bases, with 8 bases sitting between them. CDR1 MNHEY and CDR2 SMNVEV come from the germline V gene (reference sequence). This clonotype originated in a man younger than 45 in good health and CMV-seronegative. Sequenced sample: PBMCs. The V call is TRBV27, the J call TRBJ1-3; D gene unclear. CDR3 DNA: TGTGCCAGCAGCCTATCTCCTGGAAACACCATATATTTT. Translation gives CASSLSPGNTIYF.